The 30 T cell receptor beta chains below all came from one sample that was sequenced in a study of Ad26.COV2.S vaccination and SARS-CoV-2 variants. The method was immunoSEQ multiplex PCR; TCRdb's version includes in-frame clones alone and lacks a portion of them. This repertoire shows roughly 700,000 clones, approximately 88% found once; its top ten account for around 1.5%. Treatment indicated: some 19 received Ad26.COV2.S at low or high dose, single or two shots; 5 received placebo; per-sample allocation not given. Day 63 following the first vaccine or placebo injection was when the samples were taken. The sequences come from peripheral blood, collected in a trial of Ad26.COV2.S vaccine versus placebo. All receptors derive from a person aged 18-60 years who received the Ad26.COV2.S COVID-19 vaccine or a placebo.

V is TRBV3-1 (or the pseudogene TRBV3-2) and J is TRBJ2-7, with 7 bases matching TRBD1. This CDR3 is 15 amino acids long. Germline lookup yields CDR1 LGHDT and CDR2 YNNKEL (reference sequence). The V segment lost 4 bases and the J segment 0 bases; nucleotides outside the gene matches: 6. CDR3 sequence reads: CASSRGQASSYEQYF. The CDR3 nucleotides read TGTGCCAGCAGCCGTGGACAGGCGAGCTCCTACGAGCAGTACTTC.

The V and J genes are TRBV5-1 and TRBJ1-2, with 10 nucleotides matching TRBD1. Germline V gene data show CDR1 as SGHRS and CDR2 as YFSETQ. V lost 3 bases, J lost 7 bases, and 12 bases stayed unmatched. The CDR3 consists of 16 residues. CDR3 DNA: TGCGCCAGCAGCTCGGCCGGGACAGGGGTAGAGGGTGGCTACACCTTC. The encoded protein is CASSSAGTGVEGGYTF.

This chain joins TRBV30 and TRBJ1-1, with D uncertain. The V gene's germline CDR1 is GTSNPN and CDR2 SVGIG (reference sequence). The V end was cut by 2 bases, the J end by 5 bases, with 6 bases between. The CDR3 totals 11 residues. This chain's CDR3 is CAWSTRTEAFF. CDR3 nucleotide sequence: TGTGCCTGGAGTACAAGGACTGAAGCTTTCTTT.

The rearrangement links TRBV7-2 to TRBJ2-7, with D possibly being TRBD2 (5 bases). CDR1 is SGHTA and CDR2 is FQGNSA in the germline V gene. Trimming took off 5 bases at V and 5 bases at J, with 19 bases between the two ends. This CDR3 is 15 amino acids long. The CDR3 DNA is TGTGCCAGCAGCGAAACCGGGAAACTCAATAACGAGCAGTACTTC. Its translation: CASSETGKLNNEQYF.

This clone has a single count. The chain uses TRBV19 and TRBJ2-3, with TRBD2 identical over 7 bases. The germline V gene encodes CDR1 LNHDA and CDR2 SQIVND (reference sequence). This CDR3 is 16 amino acids long. Trimming removed 4 bases from V and 5 bases from J; junction bases left unmatched: 12. The CDR3 loop reads CASSTGLSGKGDTQYF. The CDR3 DNA reads as TGTGCCAGTAGTACCGGCCTAAGCGGGAAGGGAGATACGCAGTATTTT.

The chain carries TRBV3-1 (or the pseudogene TRBV3-2) and TRBJ1-2, with D maybe TRBD1 (5 bases). This CDR3 is 13 amino acids long. V dropped 1 base and J dropped 9 bases, with 12 bases sitting between them. Germline V gene sequence: CDR1 LGHDT, CDR2 YNNKEL (reference sequence). The CDR3 reads CASSQVGLLSYTF. The CDR3 bases are TGTGCCAGCAGCCAAGTGGGACTGCTTAGCTACACCTTC.

V usage is TRBV11-2 and J usage is TRBJ1-3, with D possibly TRBD1 on 5 matching bases. Germline-derived CDR1 and CDR2 are SGHAT and FQNNGV. The CDR3 loop spans 18 amino acids. Trimming took off 4 bases at V and 1 base at J, with 20 bases between the two ends. CDR3 protein: CASSWQGRLDKSGNTIYF. Written as DNA, the CDR3 is TGTGCCAGCAGCTGGCAGGGCAGGTTGGATAAATCTGGAAACACCATATATTTT.

This chain joins TRBV29-1 and TRBJ2-7, with D possibly called TRBD1 or TRBD2 (6 bases each). The germline V gene encodes CDR1 SQVTM and CDR2 ANQGSEA. The CDR3 contains 11 residues. Trimming took 4 bases from V and 6 from J, leaving 10 bases between them. CDR3 amino acids: CSVAGEVEQYF. The CDR3 nucleotides are TGCAGCGTTGCAGGGGAGGTCGAGCAGTACTTC.

The chain couples TRBV3-1 (or the pseudogene TRBV3-2) to TRBJ1-1; D uncertain. Germline V lookup: CDR1 LGHDT, CDR2 YNNKEL (reference sequence). The CDR3 contains 14 residues. The V and J ends lost 4 bases and 5 bases respectively, with 14 bases between them. CDR3 loop: CASSPLGRPTEAFF. The DNA of the CDR3 is TGTGCCAGCAGCCCACTGGGGAGGCCAACTGAAGCTTTCTTT.

This clone was observed once. V gene TRBV5-6 combines with J gene TRBJ2-3; 12 positions match TRBD2. Germline loops: CDR1 SGHDT, CDR2 YYEEEE. V was clipped by 4 bases and J by 5 bases; unmatched bases: 14. This CDR3 is 18 amino acids long. This CDR3 is CASSLLGRLAGAKDTQYF. The CDR3, as DNA: TGTGCCAGCAGCCTGTTAGGCCGACTAGCGGGAGCGAAAGATACGCAGTATTTT.

The gene calls are TRBV7-9 and TRBJ1-5; 7 positions match TRBD1. Germline V gene sequence: CDR1 SEHNR, CDR2 FQNEAQ (reference sequence). The CDR3 contains 16 residues. J was trimmed by 4 bases and V by 5 bases; bases with no gene match: 11. The CDR3 nucleotides read TGTGCCAGCAGCCTGGGACAGCCGGGAAGTAATCAGCCCCAGCATTTT. Encoded protein: CASSLGQPGSNQPQHF.

The count of this clone is one. The chain combines TRBV19 with TRBJ2-7; 7 bases agree with TRBD1. The CDR3 length is 15 residues. The V segment lost 5 bases and the J segment 3 bases; nucleotides outside the gene matches: 10. CDR1 and CDR2 from the germline V gene are LNHDA and SQIVND (reference sequence). CDR3 region: CASSGPGQSNYEQYF. In DNA, the CDR3 is TGTGCCAGTAGTGGACCGGGACAGTCTAACTACGAGCAGTACTTC.

The J gene is TRBJ1-1, the V gene TRBV5-1, with D possibly matching TRBD1 (6 bases). Trimming left V 0 bases short and J 0 bases short, with 12 bases between. The CDR3 extends over 16 amino acids. Germline loops: CDR1 SGHRS, CDR2 YFSETQ. The CDR3 DNA sequence: TGCGCCAGCAGCTTGGTAGGGGGAAGCATGAACACTGAAGCTTTCTTT. Protein: CASSLVGGSMNTEAFF.

The chain is built from TRBV6-5 and TRBJ2-7; a possible D gene is TRBD1 (6 bases). The CDR3 has 15 amino acids. V lost 0 bases to trimming and J lost 3 bases, with 12 bases between them. Germline CDR1 reads MNHEY; CDR2 reads SVGAGI. The CDR3 region has the DNA TGTGCCAGCAGTTACTCGAGGGACACCCTCTACGAGCAGTACTTC. It codes for CASSYSRDTLYEQYF.

The CDR3 bases are TGTGCCAGCAGTGAACGGCAGGGGAGTTCACCCCTCCACTTT. Protein sequence: CASSERQGSSPLHF. This chain links TRBV2 with TRBJ1-6, with D possibly matching TRBD1 (6 bases). V was trimmed by 2 bases and J by 9 bases, leaving 11 bases between them. This CDR3 spans 14 amino acids. From germline, CDR1 is SNHLY and CDR2 FYNNEI.

This clone was observed many times. The V gene is TRBV4-2, the J gene TRBJ1-6; D remains ambiguous. The CDR3 loop spans 15 amino acids. CDR1 is LGHNA, CDR2 YNFKEQ, per germline. Between the trimmed V and J ends, which lost 0 bases and 8 bases, there was a span of 11 bases. The CDR3 loop is CASSQDPREDSPLHF. CDR3 bases: TGTGCCAGCAGCCAAGATCCCCGAGAAGATTCACCCCTCCACTTT.

The CDR3 protein is CASSWRFGETQYF. The CDR3 coding sequence is TGTGCCAGCAGTTGGAGATTTGGAGAGACCCAGTACTTC. The V gene is TRBV27, the J gene TRBJ2-5; D is uncertain. V lost 4 bases, J lost 4 bases, and 10 bases lay in between. The CDR3 totals 13 residues. CDR1 and CDR2 from the germline V gene are MNHEY and SMNVEV (reference sequence).

The genes are TRBV10-2 and TRBJ2-4; 10 bases fit TRBD2. V shed 4 bases, J shed 9 bases, and the junction held 6 bases outside the gene matches. The CDR3 runs 14 residues. From germline, CDR1 is WSHSY and CDR2 SAAADI. CDR3 loop: CASSGASGGGIQYF. The CDR3 DNA follows: TGCGCCAGCAGTGGGGCGAGCGGGGGGGGCATTCAGTACTTC.

The J gene is TRBJ2-5, the V gene TRBV11-2; D is tentatively TRBD1 or TRBD2 (5 bases each). In germline, CDR1 is SGHAT, CDR2 FQNNGV. The CDR3 is 17 amino acids. V lost 0 bases and J lost 4, with 18 bases in between. The CDR3 region is CASSLDRGQLVGETQYF. In nucleotides, the CDR3 is TGTGCCAGCAGCTTAGATAGGGGCCAACTAGTAGGAGAGACCCAGTACTTC.

The rearrangement links TRBV15 to TRBJ2-1, with TRBD1 matching over 11 bases. Germline values: CDR1 LNHNV, CDR2 YYDKDF (reference sequence). J was trimmed by 3 bases and V by 0 bases; bases with no gene match: 7. The CDR3 has 18 amino acids. CDR3 region: CATSRDRAGTGGYNEQFF. The CDR3 DNA sequence: TGTGCCACCAGCAGAGATCGGGCCGGGACAGGGGGCTACAATGAGCAGTTCTTC. Based on the CDR3 plus reference TRBV15 and TRBJ2-1, the full variable domain is DAMVIQNPRYQVTQFGKPVTLSCSQTLNHNVMYWYQQKSSQAPKLLFHYYDKDFNNEADTPDNFQSRRPNTSFCFLDIRSPGLGDTAMYLCATSRDRAGTGGYNEQFFGPGTRLTVL.

The chain combines TRBV4-2 with TRBJ1-2; D gene uncertain. V lost 1 base and J lost 3, with 12 bases in between. The CDR3 totals 15 residues. Germline lookup yields CDR1 LGHNA and CDR2 YNFKEQ. The CDR3 DNA reads as TGTGCCAGCAGCCAAGTTGGAGGGCTTGACTATGGCTACACCTTC. Translating gives CASSQVGGLDYGYTF.

The V and J genes are TRBV30 and TRBJ1-2; 11 bases align to TRBD1. Unmatched junction bases numbered 13, after V lost 5 bases and J lost 8 bases. This CDR3 has 15 residues. Germline V lookup: CDR1 GTSNPN, CDR2 SVGIG (reference sequence). Here the CDR3 reads CAWVYRDRGIWGYTF. The CDR3 region has the DNA TGTGCCTGGGTGTACCGGGACAGGGGGATCTGGGGCTACACCTTC.

This rearrangement joins TRBV19 to TRBJ1-6; 10 positions match TRBD1. The length of the CDR3 is 14 residues. The trim removed 5 bases at V and 10 bases at J, leaving 5 bases unmatched. Per the germline V gene, CDR1 is LNHDA and CDR2 is SQIVND (reference sequence). CDR3 in DNA: TGTGCCAGTAGTCCCCGGGACAGGGGATCACCCCTCCACTTT. Its protein product is CASSPRDRGSPLHF.

The chain recombines TRBV5-4 with TRBJ2-7, with 10 positions matching TRBD1. The CDR3 contains 15 residues. Losses at the gene ends were 4 bases for V and 3 bases for J; bases not matched to a gene: 7. Per germline, CDR1 SGHNT and CDR2 YYREEE (reference sequence). CDR3 bases: TGTGCCAGCAGCCCCGAACGGACAGGGGGCTACGAGCAGTACTTC. Protein: CASSPERTGGYEQYF.

The chain has TRBV5-4 and TRBJ1-3; TRBD1 is a possible D gene (5 bases). V gave up 4 bases and J gave up 1 base, with 9 bases separating them. The germline V gene encodes CDR1 SGHNT and CDR2 YYREEE (reference sequence). The CDR3 is 14 amino acids. CDR3 bases: TGTGCCAGCAGCGTGCAGGGTTCTGGAAACACCATATATTTT. Translation: CASSVQGSGNTIYF.

V usage is TRBV3-1 (or the pseudogene TRBV3-2) and J usage is TRBJ1-2, with a weak D call TRBD1 (5 bases). Trimming cost V 2 bases and J 5 bases, with 18 bases left between them. CDR3 size: 16 residues. CDR1 and CDR2 from the germline V gene are LGHDT and YNNKEL (reference sequence). The CDR3 DNA is TGTGCCAGCAGCCAAACTAGGGACTCTTACCGGTATGGCTACACCTTC. This gives the protein CASSQTRDSYRYGYTF.

With regard to this clone: Other DNA sequences in the same sample also yield this CDR3. The chain combines TRBV7-8 with TRBJ2-2; D unresolved. V dropped 3 bases and J dropped 5 bases, with 1 base sitting between them. The germline gives CDR1 SGHVS, CDR2 FQNEAQ. The CDR3 has 11 residues. The CDR3, as DNA: TGTGCCAGCAGCTTGACCGGGGAGCTGTTTTTT. Translation: CASSLTGELFF.

The chain joins TRBV6-6 to TRBJ1-1, with 7 nucleotides matching TRBD1. This CDR3 has 12 amino acids. Germline CDR1 reads MNHNY; CDR2 reads SVGAGI (reference sequence). With 9 bases clipped from V and 1 base from J, the junction kept 2 bases outside the gene matches. CDR3 coding DNA: TGTGCCAGTTACAGGGGGAACACTGAAGCTTTCTTT. Its protein product is CASYRGNTEAFF.

The CDR3 bases are TGTGCCAGCAGCGTAGTTAGTTTCTCCGGGACAGGGGCCACTGAAGCTTTCTTT. This translates into CASSVVSFSGTGATEAFF. V gene TRBV9 combines with J gene TRBJ1-1; 10 nucleotides line up with TRBD1. Germline CDR1 SGDLS, CDR2 YYNGEE. The CDR3 is 18 amino acids. The V segment lost 0 bases and the J segment 4 bases; nucleotides outside the gene matches: 12.

This chain links TRBV19 with TRBJ2-6, with D maybe TRBD1 (5 bases). There are 15 residues in the CDR3. Germline V gene data show CDR1 as LNHDA and CDR2 as SQIVND (reference sequence). Deletions cut 3 bases from V and 1 base from J, with 7 bases between. In nucleotides, the CDR3 is TGTGCCAGTAGTATCCCAGGGTCTGGGGCCAACGTCCTGACTTTC. As protein: CASSIPGSGANVLTF.